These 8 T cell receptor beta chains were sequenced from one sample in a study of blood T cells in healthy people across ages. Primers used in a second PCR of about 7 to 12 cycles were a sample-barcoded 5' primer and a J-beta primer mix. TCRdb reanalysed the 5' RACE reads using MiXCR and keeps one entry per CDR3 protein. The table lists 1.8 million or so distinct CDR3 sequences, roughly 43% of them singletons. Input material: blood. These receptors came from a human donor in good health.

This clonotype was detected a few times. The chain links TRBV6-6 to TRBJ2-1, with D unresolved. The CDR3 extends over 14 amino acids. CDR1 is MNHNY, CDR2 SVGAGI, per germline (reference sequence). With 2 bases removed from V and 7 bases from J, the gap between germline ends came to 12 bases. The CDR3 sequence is CASSYAGVGNEQFF. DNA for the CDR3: TGTGCCAGCAGTTACGCTGGGGTGGGAAATGAGCAGTTCTTC.

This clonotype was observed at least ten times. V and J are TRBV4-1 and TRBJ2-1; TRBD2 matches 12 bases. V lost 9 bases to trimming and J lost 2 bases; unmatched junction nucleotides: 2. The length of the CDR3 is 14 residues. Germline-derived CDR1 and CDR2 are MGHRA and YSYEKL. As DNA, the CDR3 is TGCGCCAGTAGACTAGCGGGGGCCTACAATGAGCAGTTCTTC. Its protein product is CASRLAGAYNEQFF.

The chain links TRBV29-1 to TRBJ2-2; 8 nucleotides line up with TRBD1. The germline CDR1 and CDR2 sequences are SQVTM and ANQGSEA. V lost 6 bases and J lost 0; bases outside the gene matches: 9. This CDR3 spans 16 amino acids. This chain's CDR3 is CSVLDRVTSNTGELFF. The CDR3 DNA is TGCAGCGTCCTGGACAGGGTAACTTCGAACACCGGGGAGCTGTTTTTT.

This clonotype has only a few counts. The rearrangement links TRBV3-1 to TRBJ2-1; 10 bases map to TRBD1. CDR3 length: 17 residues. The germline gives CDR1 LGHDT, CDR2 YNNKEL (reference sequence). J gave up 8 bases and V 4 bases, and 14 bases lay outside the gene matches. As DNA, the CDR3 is TGTGCCAGCAGCCTCTATCCCATCGGGACAGGGGCTTATGAGCAGTTCTTC. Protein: CASSLYPIGTGAYEQFF.

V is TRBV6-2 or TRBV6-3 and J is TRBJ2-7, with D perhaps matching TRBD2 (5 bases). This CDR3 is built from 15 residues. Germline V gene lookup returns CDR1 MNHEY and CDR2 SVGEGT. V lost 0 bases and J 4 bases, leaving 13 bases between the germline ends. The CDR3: CASSYSRTSGYEQYF. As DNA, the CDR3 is TGTGCCAGCAGTTACTCGAGGACCTCGGGGTACGAGCAGTACTTC.

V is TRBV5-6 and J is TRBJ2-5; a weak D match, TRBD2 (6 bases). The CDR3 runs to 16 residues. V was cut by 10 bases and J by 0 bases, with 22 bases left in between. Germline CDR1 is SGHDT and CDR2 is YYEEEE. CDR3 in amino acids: CAYPVGLQDYQETQYF. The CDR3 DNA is TGTGCCTACCCGGTGGGACTTCAAGACTACCAAGAGACCCAGTACTTC.

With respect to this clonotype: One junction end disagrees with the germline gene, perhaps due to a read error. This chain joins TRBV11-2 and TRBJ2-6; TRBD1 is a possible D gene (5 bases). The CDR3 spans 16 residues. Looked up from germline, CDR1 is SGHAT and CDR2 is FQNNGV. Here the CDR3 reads CASSFQRYSGANILTF. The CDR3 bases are TGTGCCAGCAGCTTCCAGAGGTACTCTGGGGCCAACATCCTGACTTTC. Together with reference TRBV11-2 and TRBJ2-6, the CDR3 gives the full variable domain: EAGVAQSPRYKIIEKRQSVAFWCNPISGHATLYWYQQILGQGPKLLIQFQNNGVVDDSQLPKDRFSAERLKGVDSTLKIQPAKLEDSAVYLCASSFQRYSGANILTFGAGSRLTVL.

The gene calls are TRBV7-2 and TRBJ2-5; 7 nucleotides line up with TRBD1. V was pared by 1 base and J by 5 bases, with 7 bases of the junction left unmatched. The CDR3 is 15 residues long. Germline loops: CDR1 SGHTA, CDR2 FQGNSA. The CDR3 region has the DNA TGTGCCAGCAGCTTAGAACGTACAGGGGTGGAGACCCAGTACTTC. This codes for CASSLERTGVETQYF.